Below are 16 T cell receptor beta chains sequenced from a single sample in a study of blood T cell repertoires in COVID-19. The protocol was immunoSEQ multiplex PCR, while the TCRdb copy is restricted to in-frame clones and leaves out a portion. Among around 200,000 clones listed, 85% to 90% were seen once. Material: peripheral blood. The receptors come from a man older than 75 with acute or convalescent COVID-19.

The chain joins TRBV7-9 to TRBJ1-1, with 8 nucleotides matching TRBD1. The CDR3 runs to 16 residues. Germline V gene sequence: CDR1 SEHNR, CDR2 FQNEAQ (reference sequence). Trimming at V came to 5 bases and at J to 3 bases, leaving 11 bases not matched to a gene. The CDR3 DNA is TGTGCCAGCAGCGACCGAAGACAGGGGTTGGACACTGAAGCTTTCTTT. It translates to CASSDRRQGLDTEAFF.

This clone was detected only once. This chain uses TRBV28 with TRBJ2-5; the match to TRBD1 covers 10 bases. This CDR3 spans 15 amino acids. Trimming took 5 bases from V and 5 from J; bases not matched to a gene: 8. Looked up from germline, CDR1 is MDHEN and CDR2 is SYDVKM. The CDR3 sequence is CASSSLGTGVETQYF. As DNA, the CDR3 is TGTGCCAGCAGTAGCCTTGGGACAGGGGTCGAGACCCAGTACTTC.

This chain links TRBV30 with TRBJ2-7, with D possibly matching TRBD1 (5 bases). The germline V gene encodes CDR1 GTSNPN and CDR2 SVGIG (reference sequence). V lost 2 bases, J lost 3 bases, and 29 bases lay in between. The CDR3 sequence is 19 residues long. This chain's CDR3 is CAWSLSPDRGLPGYYEQYF. The CDR3 region has the DNA TGTGCCTGGAGTCTCTCTCCGGATAGGGGTCTCCCTGGCTACTACGAGCAGTACTTC.

The chain joins TRBV6-6 to TRBJ1-1; tentatively, D is TRBD1 (5 bases). The CDR3 has 14 amino acids. The V and J ends lost 10 bases and 1 base respectively, with 16 bases between them. The germline V gene encodes CDR1 MNHNY and CDR2 SVGAGI (reference sequence). The CDR3 DNA reads TGTGCCACCCCGGGGGAGGGGACGAACACTGAAGCTTTCTTT. It codes for CATPGEGTNTEAFF.

The J gene is TRBJ1-6, the V gene TRBV10-2; 7 nucleotides align to TRBD1. The length of the CDR3 is 14 residues. The V gene end was trimmed by 2 bases and the J gene end by 10 bases; junction bases not matched to a gene: 5. Germline CDR1 reads WSHSY; CDR2 reads SAAADI. The DNA of the CDR3 is TGCGCCAGCAGTGAGATCGACAGGGTCTCACCCCTCCACTTT. Protein product: CASSEIDRVSPLHF.

The chain links TRBV20-1 to TRBJ2-7, with TRBD1 matching over 9 bases. CDR3 length: 14 residues. J lost 4 bases, V lost 5 bases, and 9 bases had no gene match. CDR1 is DFQATT, CDR2 SNEGSKA, per germline (reference sequence). CDR3 sequence (DNA): TGCAGTGCTCGTGGGACAGGGAGTTTTTACGAGCAGTACTTC. Protein sequence: CSARGTGSFYEQYF.

The chain combines TRBV6-5 with TRBJ2-3; tentatively, D is TRBD2 (6 bases). The CDR3 is 13 residues long. Germline values: CDR1 MNHEY, CDR2 SVGAGI. Trimming removed 5 bases from V and 5 bases from J, with 11 bases in between. The CDR3 DNA reads TGTGCCAGCAGTCGGGACTTCAGAGATACGCAGTATTTT. It specifies CASSRDFRDTQYF.

There are a few counts of this clone. The rearrangement uses TRBV11-2 and TRBJ2-7; no clear D gene. The CDR3 has 13 amino acids. The germline CDR1 and CDR2 sequences are SGHAT and FQNNGV. V was clipped by 2 bases and J by 4 bases, with 9 bases between them. The CDR3 spells CASSLHPEYEQYV. The CDR3 coding sequence is TGTGCCAGCAGCTTACACCCCGAGTACGAGCAGTACGTC.

The chain employs TRBV11-2 and TRBJ2-2, with 8 bases lining up with TRBD2. V was pared by 5 bases and J by 5 bases, with 10 bases of the junction left unmatched. Germline V gives CDR1 SGHAT, CDR2 FQNNGV. The CDR3 has 16 residues. The CDR3 nucleotides are TGTGCCAGCAGCCCCATGGCAGGGACTAGTACCGGGGAGCTGTTTTTT. This sequence encodes CASSPMAGTSTGELFF.

The V gene is TRBV19, the J gene TRBJ2-2; no definite D call. Trimming cost V 7 bases and J 3 bases, with 12 bases left between them. The germline CDR1 and CDR2 sequences are LNHDA and SQIVND (reference sequence). This CDR3 comprises 14 residues. The DNA for the CDR3 is TGTGCCAGTACCCGCCAACGGGACACCGGGGAGCTGTTTTTT. The encoded protein is CASTRQRDTGELFF.

This CDR3 is CASSYIGGALSEQFF. For the CDR3, the DNA is TGTGCCAGCAGTTACATCGGAGGGGCTTTGAGTGAGCAGTTCTTC. This chain uses TRBV6-6 with TRBJ2-1, with D possibly being TRBD2 (6 bases). This CDR3 has 15 amino acids. CDR1 and CDR2 from the germline V gene are MNHNY and SVGAGI (reference sequence). V was pared by 2 bases and J by 9 bases, with 17 bases between.

This clone occurred a few times. The chain has TRBV25-1 and TRBJ1-1; 10 nucleotides agree with TRBD1. Losses at the gene ends were 7 bases for V and 4 bases for J; bases not matched to a gene: 6. The CDR3 is 14 amino acids. Germline CDR1 reads MGHDK; CDR2 reads SYGVNS. The CDR3 bases are TGTGCCAGCACACCGGACAGGGGGGCCACTGAAGCTTTCTTT. Translated: CASTPDRGATEAFF.

The rearrangement links TRBV19 to TRBJ1-4, with D possibly matching TRBD1 (5 bases). The CDR3 spans 15 residues. Trimming stripped 8 bases from V and 1 base from J, with 14 bases between. Germline values: CDR1 LNHDA, CDR2 SQIVND (reference sequence). As DNA, the CDR3 is TGTGCCAGTGGACAATTCAGTGGAACTAATGAAAAACTGTTTTTT. It encodes CASGQFSGTNEKLFF.

Here the CDR3 DNA reads TGTGCCAGCAGCCCAGGGACAGATAGCTCCTACGAGCAGTACTTC. Its protein product is CASSPGTDSSYEQYF. The chain employs TRBV7-6 and TRBJ2-7; 7 positions agree with TRBD1. The CDR3 is made up of 15 amino acids. CDR1 and CDR2 (germline): SGHVS, FNYEAQ. V was pared by 5 bases and J by 0 bases, with 7 bases of the junction left unmatched. Variable domain in full (rest from reference TRBV7-6 and TRBJ2-7): GAGVSQSPRYKVTKRGQDVALRCDPISGHVSLYWYRQALGQGPEFLTYFNYEAQQDKSGLPNDRFSAERPEGSISTLTIQRTEQRDSAMYRCASSPGTDSSYEQYFGPGTRLTVT.

The sample holds one count of this clone. J is TRBJ2-7 and V is TRBV11-2, with TRBD2 as a possible D gene (6 bases). Trimming removed 5 bases at V and 0 bases at J, with 17 bases between. In germline, CDR1 is SGHAT, CDR2 FQNNGV. This CDR3 is built from 16 residues. The DNA of the CDR3 is TGTGCCAGCAGCGTAACCGGGACTCACAGCTCCTACGAGCAGTACTTC. It specifies CASSVTGTHSSYEQYF.

The V gene is TRBV5-1, the J gene TRBJ1-4; the D is unclear. Between the trimmed V and J ends, which lost 0 bases and 0 bases, there was a span of 3 bases. The CDR3 contains 14 residues. The germline gives CDR1 SGHRS, CDR2 YFSETQ. The CDR3 DNA follows: TGCGCCAGCAGCTTGGGTACAACTAATGAAAAACTGTTTTTT. Amino acid sequence: CASSLGTTNEKLFF.